This TCR beta chain was documented in a study of T cell responses to AZD1222 COVID-19 vaccine. Across the whole study: Second doses were pooled across both intervals (about 4 or about 12 weeks).

Repertoires were generated with immunoSEQ multiplex PCR, while TCRdb's copy carries only in-frame clones and drops some. The sample holds roughly 100,000 clones, around 90% seen once. The J segment lost 5 bases and the V segment lost 6 bases, leaving 2 bases of the junction unmatched. The CDR3 loop spans 13 amino acids. From germline, CDR1 is MDHEN and CDR2 SYDVKM. V usage is TRBV28 and J usage is TRBJ2-3; 10 bases match TRBD2. Here the sequenced sample was peripheral blood, taken on day 0 of AZD1222 vaccination. This sequence was found in an adult in good health. As DNA, the CDR3 is TGTGCCAGCAGGCTAGCGGGGGTAGATACGCAGTATTTT. Translated, it gives CASRLAGVDTQYF.